This T cell receptor (beta chain) was sequenced in a study of PD-L1 blockade in urothelial cancer. In the study overall: Blood analysis occurred 3 weeks (second dose) and 6 weeks after treatment start.

Time point in this sample: peripheral blood 6 weeks after treatment start. Trimming cost V 3 bases and J 9 bases; bases outside gene matches: 9. The CDR3 has 15 residues. Sequencing used immunoSEQ multiplex PCR; TCRdb keeps in-frame clones, though not all of them. Among around 53,000 clones, roughly 88% were seen once, and the ten largest hold approximately 2%. This clonotype was obtained from a man aged 50-60 years with urothelial cancer. The rearrangement joins TRBV23-1 to TRBJ2-1; 9 bases match TRBD2. TRBV23-1 is an ORF for which the function is uncertain. The material sequenced was PBMCs, taken around atezolizumab (anti-PD-L1) treatment. CDR3 sequence reads: CASSHCGRAPGEQFF. In nucleotides, the CDR3 is TGCGCCAGCAGTCACTGCGGGAGGGCCCCGGGTGAGCAGTTCTTC.